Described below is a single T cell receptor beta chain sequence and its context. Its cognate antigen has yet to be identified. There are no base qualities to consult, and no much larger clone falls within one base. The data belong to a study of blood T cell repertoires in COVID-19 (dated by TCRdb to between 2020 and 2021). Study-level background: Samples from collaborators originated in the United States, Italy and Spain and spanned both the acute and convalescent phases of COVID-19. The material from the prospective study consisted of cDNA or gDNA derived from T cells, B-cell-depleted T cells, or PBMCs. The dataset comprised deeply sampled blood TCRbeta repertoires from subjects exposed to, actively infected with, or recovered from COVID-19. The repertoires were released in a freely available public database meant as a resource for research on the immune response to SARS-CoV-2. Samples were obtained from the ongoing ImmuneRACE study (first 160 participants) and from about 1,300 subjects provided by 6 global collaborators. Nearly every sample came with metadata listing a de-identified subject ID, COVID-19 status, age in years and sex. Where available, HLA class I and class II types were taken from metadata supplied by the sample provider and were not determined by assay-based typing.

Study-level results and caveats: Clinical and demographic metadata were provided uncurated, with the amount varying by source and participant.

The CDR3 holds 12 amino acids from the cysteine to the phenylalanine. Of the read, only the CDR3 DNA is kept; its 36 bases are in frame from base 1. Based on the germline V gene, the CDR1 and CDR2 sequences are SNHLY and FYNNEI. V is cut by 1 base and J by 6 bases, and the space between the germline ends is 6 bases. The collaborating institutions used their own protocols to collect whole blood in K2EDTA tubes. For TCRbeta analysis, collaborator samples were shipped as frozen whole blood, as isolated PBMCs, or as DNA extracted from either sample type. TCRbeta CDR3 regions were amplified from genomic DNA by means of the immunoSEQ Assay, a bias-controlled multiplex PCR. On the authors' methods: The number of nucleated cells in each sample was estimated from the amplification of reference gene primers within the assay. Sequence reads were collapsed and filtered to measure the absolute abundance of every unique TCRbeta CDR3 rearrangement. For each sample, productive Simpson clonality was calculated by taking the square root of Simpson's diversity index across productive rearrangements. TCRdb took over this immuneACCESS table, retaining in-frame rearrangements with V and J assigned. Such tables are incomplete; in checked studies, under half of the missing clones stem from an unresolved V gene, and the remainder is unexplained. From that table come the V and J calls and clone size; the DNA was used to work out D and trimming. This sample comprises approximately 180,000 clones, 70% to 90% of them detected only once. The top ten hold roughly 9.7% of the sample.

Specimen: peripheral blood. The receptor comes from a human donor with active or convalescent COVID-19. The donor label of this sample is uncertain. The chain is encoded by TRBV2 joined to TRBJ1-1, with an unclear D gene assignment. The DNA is TGTGCCAGCAGTGAAGGGCCGCCTGAAGCTTTCTTT. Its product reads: CASSEGPPEAFF.